The rows below give T cell receptor beta chains drawn from one sample of a study of T-cell memory formation after mild COVID-19. TCRdb ran MiXCR on the 5' RACE reads and lists one entry per CDR3 protein. The sample has approximately 560,000 distinct CDR3 sequences, 17% seen once. Sequenced material: PBMCs or a T cell subset sorted from them (not recorded which). These receptor sequences come from an adult woman who had mild COVID-19 (a few samples of this study predate the infection). Cell type and time point are not known. Both conserved end residues are part of each CDR3. A D gene is named only where the DNA matches it firmly. Size is stated for part of the rows, as once, few or many counts, or as a class when the clone is expanded.

clone_size	v_call	j_call	d_call	cdr3_aa	cdr3_nt
.	TRBV21-1	TRBJ2-2	.	CASSKARKGTDSNTGELFF	TGTGCCAGCAGCAAAGCAAGGAAAGGGACAGACTCGAACACCGGGGAGCTGTTTTTT
.	TRBV6-5	TRBJ1-6	.	CASGREVSPLHF	TGTGCCAGTGGCAGGGAAGTCTCACCCCTCCACTTT
few	TRBV9	TRBJ1-1	.	CASSVGGDQNTEAFF	TGTGCCAGCAGCGTAGGAGGGGATCAGAACACTGAAGCTTTCTTT
few	TRBV5-5	TRBJ2-1	TRBD1	CASSLPQGVREQFF	TGTGCCAGCAGCTTGCCTCAGGGGGTTCGTGAGCAGTTCTTC
few	TRBV9	TRBJ1-4	.	CASSTGLPEKLFF	TGTGCCAGCAGCACCGGACTTCCCGAAAAACTGTTTTTT
few	TRBV7-2	TRBJ2-7	TRBD2	CASSSLTSGTIHEQYF	TGTGCCAGCAGTTCGCTGACTAGCGGGACAATCCACGAGCAGTACTTC
few	TRBV12-3/TRBV12-4	TRBJ2-7	.	CASSLGDFYYEQYF	TGTGCCAGCAGTTTAGGGGACTTCTATTACGAGCAGTACTTC
few	TRBV12-3/TRBV12-4	TRBJ2-2	TRBD1	CASTRTGVVGELFF	TGTGCCAGCACCCGGACAGGGGTCGTCGGGGAGCTGTTTTTT
few	TRBV6-2/TRBV6-3	TRBJ2-7	TRBD1	CASSQQGTLSYEQYF	TGTGCCAGCAGTCAACAGGGGACCTTATCCTACGAGCAGTACTTC
.	TRBV19	TRBJ2-4	.	CASSTPGIRAKNIQYF	TGTGCCAGTAGCACCCCCGGGATTAGGGCCAAAAACATTCAGTACTTC
few	TRBV6-5	TRBJ2-7	TRBD2	CASSSSSGGYEQYF	TGTGCCAGCAGTTCCTCTAGCGGGGGCTACGAGCAGTACTTC
few	TRBV7-2	TRBJ2-4	.	CASSLGVAKNIQYF	TGTGCCAGCAGCTTAGGCGTTGCCAAAAACATTCAGTACTTC
.	TRBV12-3/TRBV12-4	TRBJ1-6	.	CASSYRAKYNSPLHF	TGTGCCAGCAGTTATCGAGCGAAATATAATTCACCCCTCCACTTT
few	TRBV24-1	TRBJ2-3	.	CATSAPIRGAYPPTDTQYF	TGTGCCACCAGTGCCCCCATCAGGGGGGCCTACCCACCCACAGATACGCAGTATTTT
few	TRBV7-2	TRBJ2-5	.	CASSRASGAQYF	TGTGCCAGCAGCCGAGCCTCAGGGGCCCAGTACTTC
few	TRBV5-1	TRBJ1-1	.	CASSAGKNTEAFF	TGCGCCAGCAGCGCGGGCAAGAACACTGAAGCTTTCTTT
few	TRBV5-1	TRBJ2-1	.	CASSLGTASSYNEQFF	TGCGCCAGCAGCTTGGGGACAGCTAGCTCCTACAATGAGCAGTTCTTC
.	TRBV6-6	TRBJ1-5	.	CASSPGARGNQPQHF	TGTGCCAGCAGCCCGGGGGCTAGGGGCAATCAGCCCCAGCATTTT
.	TRBV6-2/TRBV6-3	TRBJ2-1	TRBD2	CASSYSGLAGGGHNEQFF	TGTGCCAGCAGTTACTCAGGGCTAGCGGGAGGTGGGCACAATGAGCAGTTCTTC
few	TRBV5-5	TRBJ2-7	.	CASSFHGTPLRKYF	TGTGCCAGCAGCTTCCACGGGACTCCGCTGAGGAAGTACTTC
few	TRBV7-2	TRBJ2-5	.	CASSLLPQETQYF	TGTGCCAGCAGCTTACTCCCGCAAGAGACCCAGTACTTC
few	TRBV29-1	TRBJ2-7	.	CSVEWRGRGREQYF	TGCAGCGTTGAATGGCGGGGGCGAGGGCGCGAGCAGTACTTC
.	TRBV5-1	TRBJ1-3	TRBD1	CASSRPDRGSGNTIYF	TGCGCCAGCAGCCGTCCGGACAGGGGGTCTGGAAACACCATATATTTT
.	TRBV29-1	TRBJ2-1	.	CSVEGVGVEQFF	TGCAGCGTTGAGGGGGTGGGGGTTGAGCAGTTCTTC
.	TRBV29-1	TRBJ2-7	.	CSVRERDTYEQYF	TGCAGCGTCCGGGAACGGGACACCTACGAGCAGTACTTC
few	TRBV18	TRBJ2-3	.	CASSPLGTPSSTDTQYF	TGTGCCAGCTCACCACTTGGGACACCTTCTAGCACAGATACGCAGTATTTT
once	TRBV6-6	TRBJ1-1	TRBD1	CASSQGTGSSLGVFF	TGTGCCAGCAGCCAAGGGACAGGGTCGTCCCTTGGGGTTTTCTTT
.	TRBV7-2	TRBJ2-1	TRBD2	CASSASGRAYNEQFF	TGTGCCAGCAGCGCTAGCGGGAGGGCCTACAATGAGCAGTTCTTC
few	TRBV4-2	TRBJ2-7	TRBD2	CASSQVSGSKYEQYF	TGTGCCAGCAGCCAAGTGAGCGGGAGTAAGTACGAGCAGTACTTC
.	TRBV7-2	TRBJ2-4	.	CASSLPLTQNIQYF	TGTGCCAGCAGCTTACCACTGACTCAAAACATTCAGTACTTC
few	TRBV27	TRBJ2-4	TRBD1	CASGPKDRAGAKNIQYF	TGTGCCAGTGGCCCGAAGGACAGGGCGGGCGCCAAAAACATTCAGTACTTC
.	TRBV4-2	TRBJ2-3	.	CASSFNPGRDTQYF	TGTGCCAGCAGCTTCAACCCTGGGCGAGATACGCAGTATTTT